The 12 T cell receptor beta chains below all came from one sample that was sequenced in a study of blood T cell repertoires in COVID-19. The data were produced by immunoSEQ multiplex PCR, yet TCRdb's version contains in-frame clones alone and is incomplete. The sample consists of a few hundred thousand clones, approximately 88% of them appearing once. The sequenced sample was PBMCs or T cells enriched from blood (not recorded which). The receptor source for this set is a woman between 35 and 50 years old who had been exposed to COVID-19.

The CDR3 DNA reads as TGTGCCAGCAGCTTAATTCTTGGGGGGTTACTGTCTGGAAACACCATATATTTT. Its protein product is CASSLILGGLLSGNTIYF. The V gene is TRBV11-2, the J gene TRBJ1-3; possibly TRBD1 for D (5 bases). Germline CDR1 SGHAT, CDR2 FQNNGV. The CDR3 has 18 residues. The ends were cut back, 2 bases at V and 1 base at J, with 18 bases in the middle.

This clone was observed a single time. The chain couples TRBV23-1 to TRBJ1-1; D is uncertain. TRBV23-1 is an ORF for which the function is uncertain. V was pared by 2 bases and J by 2 bases, with 9 bases between. This CDR3 spans 14 amino acids. CDR3 nucleotides: TGCGCCAGCAGTCAAGGGCTATTCAACACTGAAGCTTTCTTT. Its translation is CASSQGLFNTEAFF.

The V gene is TRBV28, the J gene TRBJ1-2; D remains unclear. The length of the CDR3 is 11 residues. CDR1 is MDHEN, CDR2 SYDVKM, per germline. The V and J ends lost 3 bases and 7 bases respectively, with 6 bases between them. The DNA of the CDR3 is TGTGCCAGCAGTTTTATCGGTGGCTACACCTTC. Protein sequence: CASSFIGGYTF.

The V gene is TRBV19, the J gene TRBJ1-1, with TRBD1 matching 8 bases. This CDR3 has 16 residues. V lost 4 bases to trimming and J lost 3 bases; unmatched junction nucleotides: 10. Germline V gene lookup returns CDR1 LNHDA and CDR2 SQIVND (reference sequence). As DNA, the CDR3 is TGTGCCAGTAGTACTAAACAGGGGGGCGCGGACACTGAAGCTTTCTTT. Translation gives CASSTKQGGADTEAFF.

About this clone: At one boundary the junction diverges from the germline segment, which might be a read error. This rearrangement joins TRBV5-1 to TRBJ1-1, with D uncertain. The germline gives CDR1 SGHRS, CDR2 YFSETQ. The CDR3 length is 15 residues. CDR3 protein: CASSFQRNMNTEAFF. CDR3 coding DNA: TGTGCCAGCAGCTTTCAACGAAACATGAACACTGAAGCTTTCTTT.

The chain combines TRBV18 with TRBJ2-5, with 7 bases matching TRBD1. CDR3 size: 14 residues. The V segment lost 6 bases and the J segment 2 bases; nucleotides outside the gene matches: 6. From germline, CDR1 is KGHSH and CDR2 LQKENI. The CDR3 bases are TGTGCCAGCTCGGCCGGGACAGCTCAAGAGACCCAGTACTTC. It is translated as CASSAGTAQETQYF. Based on the CDR3 plus reference TRBV18 and TRBJ2-5, the full variable domain is NAGVMQNPRHLVRRRGQEARLRCSPMKGHSHVYWYRQLPEEGLKFMVYLQKENIIDESGMPKERFSAEFPKEGPSILRIQQVVRGDSAAYFCASSAGTAQETQYFGPGTRLLVL.

The chain joins TRBV7-2 to TRBJ2-7; the match to TRBD1 covers 8 bases. The CDR3 is 14 amino acids. From germline, CDR1 is SGHTA and CDR2 FQGNSA. The V segment lost 1 base and the J segment 7 bases; nucleotides outside the gene matches: 6. CDR3 protein: CASSLGQGAGEQYF. In nucleotides, the CDR3 is TGTGCCAGCAGCTTAGGGCAGGGGGCGGGGGAGCAGTACTTC.

The CDR3 sequence is CASSPSGINEQFF. Here the CDR3 DNA reads TGTGCCAGCTCACCAAGCGGGATAAATGAGCAGTTCTTC. The chain uses TRBV18 and TRBJ2-1; TRBD2 agrees at 7 bases. Unmatched junction bases numbered 2, after V lost 2 bases and J lost 7 bases. Germline V CDR1 and CDR2: KGHSH, LQKENI. The CDR3 sequence is 13 residues long. The full variable domain, completed using reference TRBV18 and TRBJ2-1, is NAGVMQNPRHLVRRRGQEARLRCSPMKGHSHVYWYRQLPEEGLKFMVYLQKENIIDESGMPKERFSAEFPKEGPSILRIQQVVRGDSAAYFCASSPSGINEQFFGPGTRLTVL.

V gene TRBV7-2 combines with J gene TRBJ2-2; D unclear. Germline values: CDR1 SGHTA, CDR2 FQGNSA. The CDR3 totals 16 residues. The germline V and J ends were trimmed by 1 base and 0 bases, with 9 bases remaining between them. CDR3 in amino acids: CASSLVGDANTGELFF. In DNA, the CDR3 is TGTGCCAGCAGCTTAGTAGGAGACGCGAACACCGGGGAGCTGTTTTTT.

The V and J genes are TRBV6-5 and TRBJ2-7, with 12 bases identical to TRBD2. Germline values: CDR1 MNHEY, CDR2 SVGAGI. This CDR3 spans 13 amino acids. The ends lost 6 bases at V and 5 bases at J; junction bases unmatched: 2. Here the CDR3 DNA reads TGTGCCAGCAGGAGACTAGCGGGAGACGAGCAGTACGTC. Encoded protein: CASRRLAGDEQYV.

This chain uses TRBV12-3 or TRBV12-4 with TRBJ1-5; TRBD1 might be the D (5 bases). This CDR3 is 13 amino acids long. The V end lost 6 bases, the J end lost 7 bases, and 13 bases lay between the germline ends. CDR3 coding DNA: TGTGCCAGCAGCCTCGGGGGGGGGCAGCCCCAGCATTTT. Its translation is CASSLGGGQPQHF.

The DNA for the CDR3 is TGTGCCAGCAGTGCAGGAGGTTTGAACACTGAAGCTTTCTTT. Translating it yields CASSAGGLNTEAFF. The rearrangement uses TRBV28 and TRBJ1-1; D uncertain. The V gene lost 5 bases and the J gene lost 0 bases, with 10 bases spanning the gap. Per the germline V gene, CDR1 is MDHEN and CDR2 is SYDVKM. This CDR3 comprises 14 residues.